A single T cell receptor beta chain is shown here with its context. CDR1 and CDR2 (germline): LNHDA, SQIVND (reference sequence). V was trimmed by 3 bases and J by 1 base, leaving 16 bases between them. The CDR3 runs 17 residues. These data belong to a study of blood T cell repertoires in COVID-19. Some clones are missing from TCRdb's copy, which holds only in-frame ones; the method was immunoSEQ multiplex PCR. Of some 200,000 clones in the sample, 81% are singletons; the top ten hold roughly 9.6%. This chain joins TRBV19 and TRBJ2-1; D is perhaps TRBD2 (5 bases). Sequencing used peripheral blood. The clonotype comes from a woman aged 40 to 50 with COVID-19, enrolled during active disease. In nucleotides, the CDR3 is TGTGCCAGTAGTATTTCCCTAGCCCCTATATCCTACAATGAGCAGTTCTTC. This translates into CASSISLAPISYNEQFF.